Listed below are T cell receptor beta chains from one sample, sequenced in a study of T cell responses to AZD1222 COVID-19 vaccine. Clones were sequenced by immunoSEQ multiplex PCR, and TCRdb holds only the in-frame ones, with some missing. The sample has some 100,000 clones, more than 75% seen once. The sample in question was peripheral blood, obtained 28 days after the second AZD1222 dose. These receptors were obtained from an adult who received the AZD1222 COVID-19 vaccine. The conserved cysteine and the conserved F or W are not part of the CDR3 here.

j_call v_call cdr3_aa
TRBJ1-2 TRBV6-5 ASSYPRAYLYGYT
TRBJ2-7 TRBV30 AWSETGVYEQY
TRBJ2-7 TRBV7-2 ASSWSGDHEQY
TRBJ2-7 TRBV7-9 ASSSTGTGNYEQY
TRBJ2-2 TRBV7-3 ASSPPGNTGELF
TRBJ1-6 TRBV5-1 ASSIVGTGRNSPLH
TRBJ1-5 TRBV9 ASSVADTDNQPQH
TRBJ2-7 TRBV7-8 ASSRGVTRTAYEQY
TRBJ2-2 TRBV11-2 ASSSGRLGTGELF
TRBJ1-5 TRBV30 AWSVSGASNQPQH
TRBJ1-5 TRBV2 ASSAHLSNQPQH
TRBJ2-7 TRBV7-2 ASSSPGSYEQY
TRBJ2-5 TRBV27 ASKGLAGAQETQY
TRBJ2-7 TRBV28 ASELGRPAYEQY
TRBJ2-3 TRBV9 ASSPVRGLATDTQY
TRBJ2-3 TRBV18 ASSLSTGGSTDTQY
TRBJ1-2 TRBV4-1 ASSQWWNRDGAGYT
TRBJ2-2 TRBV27 ASSARQGPIGELF
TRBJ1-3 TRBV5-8 ASSMTALSGNTIY
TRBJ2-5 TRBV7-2 ASSKAARRQETQY
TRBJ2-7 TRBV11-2 ASSLERGSYEQY
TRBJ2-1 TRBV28 ASSPPTSGRYNEQF
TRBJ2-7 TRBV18 ASSPPGLAGGQY
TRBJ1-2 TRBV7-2 ASSFIGDGYT
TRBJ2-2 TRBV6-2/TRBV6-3 ASSYGLGQSTGELF
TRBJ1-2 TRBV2 ASSPGGPAGYGYT
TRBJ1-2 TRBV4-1 ASSQYGYGYT
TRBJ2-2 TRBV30 AWSVGAVNTGELF
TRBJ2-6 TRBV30 AWSVLIGANVLT
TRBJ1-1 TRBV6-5 ASPGGGTRNTEAF
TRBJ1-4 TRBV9 ASSPGGREKLF
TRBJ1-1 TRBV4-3 ASSQDQDPRAF
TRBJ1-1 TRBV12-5 ASGLVIGPGDTEAF